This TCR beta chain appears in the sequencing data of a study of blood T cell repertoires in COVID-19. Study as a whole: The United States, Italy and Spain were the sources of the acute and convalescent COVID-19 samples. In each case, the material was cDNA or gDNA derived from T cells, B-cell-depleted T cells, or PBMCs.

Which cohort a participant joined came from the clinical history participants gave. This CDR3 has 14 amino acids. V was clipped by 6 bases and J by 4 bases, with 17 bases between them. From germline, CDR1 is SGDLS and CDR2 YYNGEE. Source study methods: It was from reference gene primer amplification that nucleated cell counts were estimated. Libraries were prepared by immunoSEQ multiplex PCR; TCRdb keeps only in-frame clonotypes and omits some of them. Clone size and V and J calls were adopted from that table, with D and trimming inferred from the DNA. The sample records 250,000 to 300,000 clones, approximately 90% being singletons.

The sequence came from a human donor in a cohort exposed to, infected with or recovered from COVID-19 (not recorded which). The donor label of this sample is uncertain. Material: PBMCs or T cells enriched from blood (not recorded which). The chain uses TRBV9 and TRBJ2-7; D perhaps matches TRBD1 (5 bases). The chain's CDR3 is CASTAGLLPYEQYF. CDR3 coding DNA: TGTGCCAGCACCGCAGGGTTACTCCCGTACGAGCAGTACTTC.